Presented here are 10 T cell receptor beta chains from one specimen sequenced in a study of identical twins (dated by TCRdb to 2016 to 2018). Receptor libraries were prepared by 5' RACE. Sequencing relied on an Illumina HiSeq 2000. Using fastp trimming at Q25 and MiXCR clonotype assembly, TCRdb reanalyzed the public sequencing data and kept in-frame beta chains. A single entry per CDR3 protein holds the most common genes and DNA from its merged rows. The sample yields some 570,000 distinct CDR3 sequences; approximately 20% were counted once. The ten largest clones capture 0.48% of the sample. This sample also belongs to another study, concerning yellow fever vaccine responses in identical twins.

Sequenced: CD4+ T cells sorted from blood. Receptor source: a young woman in good health.

This clonotype was detected a few times. The V call is TRBV9, the J call TRBJ2-2, with 8 bases that match TRBD1. Germline V lookup: CDR1 SGDLS, CDR2 YYNGEE. V dropped 4 bases and J dropped 2; count of bases not matched to a gene: 7. CDR3 length: 16 residues. The CDR3 sequence is CASSLLGQGNTGELFF. In DNA form, the CDR3 reads TGTGCCAGCAGCCTCCTTGGACAGGGAAACACCGGGGAGCTGTTTTTT.

In this sample, this clonotype turned up once. The V gene is TRBV27, the J gene TRBJ2-5; a possible D gene is TRBD2 (5 bases). Germline CDR1 reads MNHEY; CDR2 reads SMNVEV (reference sequence). V was trimmed by 4 bases and J by 2 bases, leaving 14 bases between them. The CDR3 is 15 amino acids. CDR3 nucleotides: TGTGCCAGCAGTTCCGACTTGGGAGTGCAAGAGACCCAGTACTTC. Translating it yields CASSSDLGVQETQYF.

The chain recombines TRBV5-1 with TRBJ2-5, with 8 bases matching TRBD1. The V gene end was trimmed by 4 bases and the J gene end by 2 bases; junction bases not matched to a gene: 7. This CDR3 region has 15 residues. The germline CDR1 and CDR2 sequences are SGHRS and YFSETQ. The CDR3 nucleotides are TGCGCCAGCAGCCCCACCGGACAGGGACAAGAGACCCAGTACTTC. Amino acids: CASSPTGQGQETQYF. The variable domain in full, with the rest retrieved from reference TRBV5-1 and TRBJ2-5, is KAGVTQTPRYLIKTRGQQVTLSCSPISGHRSVSWYQQTPGQGLQFLFEYFSETQRNKGNFPGRFSGRQFSNSRSEMNVSTLELGDSALYLCASSPTGQGQETQYFGPGTRLLVL.

This clonotype was seen at least ten times. V gene TRBV6-1 combines with J gene TRBJ1-4; D remains unclear. V was shortened by 8 bases and J by 7 bases, with 14 bases between the two germline ends. Germline values: CDR1 MNHNS, CDR2 SASEGT. This CDR3 has 13 residues. The DNA for the CDR3 is TGTGCCAGCCGGACGGACGGCGGTGAAAAACTGTTTTTT. Its protein is CASRTDGGEKLFF.

This clonotype came up a few times. The rearrangement joins TRBV4-1 to TRBJ2-1, with D maybe TRBD1 (6 bases). The germline gives CDR1 MGHRA, CDR2 YSYEKL. This CDR3 has 15 residues. V lost 1 base and J lost 7, with 14 bases in between. This CDR3 reads CASSQVWDKKNEQFF. CDR3 in DNA: TGCGCCAGCAGCCAAGTTTGGGACAAGAAAAATGAGCAGTTCTTC.

The table lists this clonotype with a count of one. The chain combines TRBV6-5 with TRBJ2-2, with TRBD2 identical over 7 bases. Looked up from germline, CDR1 is MNHEY and CDR2 is SVGAGI. The CDR3 spans 18 residues. V dropped 0 bases and J dropped 0; count of bases not matched to a gene: 7. The CDR3 reads CASSYSVGGTSNTGELFF. The DNA of the CDR3 is TGTGCCAGCAGTTACTCGGTGGGGGGGACGTCGAACACCGGGGAGCTGTTTTTT.

The chain carries TRBV3-1 and TRBJ2-1, with TRBD2 matching over 7 bases. The CDR3 sequence is 16 residues long. The junction had 7 bases not matched to a gene; V was cut back by 5 bases and J by 0 bases. CDR1 is LGHDT, CDR2 YNNKEL, per germline (reference sequence). In nucleotides, the CDR3 is TGTGCCAGCAGCTTTAGCGGGCTGAGCTCCTACAATGAGCAGTTCTTC. Translating gives CASSFSGLSSYNEQFF.

The rearrangement links TRBV24-1 to TRBJ2-1; 11 bases agree with TRBD2. This CDR3 contains 14 residues. V lost 4 bases to trimming and J lost 10 bases; unmatched junction nucleotides: 5. Germline CDR1 reads KGHDR; CDR2 reads SFDVKD. The CDR3 nucleotides read TGTGCCACCAGTGACCAAGGGACTAGCGGAGAGCAGTTCTTC. This encodes CATSDQGTSGEQFF.

This clonotype was picked up a small number of times. The chain carries TRBV5-1 and TRBJ2-1; TRBD2 aligns across 10 bases. The germline CDR1 and CDR2 sequences are SGHRS and YFSETQ. The junction had 8 bases not matched to a gene; V was cut back by 4 bases and J by 7 bases. CDR3 length equals 15 residues. The CDR3 DNA sequence: TGCGCCAGCAGCCGATCTAGCGGGAGATTTAATGAGCAGTTCTTC. It encodes CASSRSSGRFNEQFF.

This clonotype has a handful of counts. This chain links TRBV5-1 with TRBJ2-1; D gene ambiguous. With 5 bases removed from V and 1 base from J, the gap between germline ends came to 10 bases. The CDR3 length is 14 residues. Looked up from germline, CDR1 is SGHRS and CDR2 is YFSETQ. Written as DNA, the CDR3 is TGCGCCAGCAGAGAGGTAACGTCCTACAATGAGCAGTTCTTC. Translated: CASREVTSYNEQFF.